This TCR beta chain emerged from a study of blood T cells in healthy people across ages. Sample-barcoded 5' priming and a J-beta primer mix drove a second PCR of about 6 to 12 cycles. Each CDR3 protein gets one entry after TCRdb re-called the 5' RACE reads with MiXCR. The data hold about 1,500,000 distinct CDR3 sequences, with approximately 42% observed a single time. The germline V and J ends were trimmed by 3 bases and 6 bases, with 12 bases remaining between them. Germline CDR1 is GTSNPN and CDR2 is SVGIG (reference sequence). The CDR3 runs to 12 residues. Sample: blood. The rearrangement joins TRBV30 to TRBJ2-7; weak D call: TRBD1 (6 bases). The receptor was isolated from a woman aged 18-29 years in good health. The CDR3 sequence: CAWRAGEGEQYF. Here the CDR3 DNA reads TGTGCCTGGAGGGCAGGGGAAGGCGAGCAGTACTTC.